These 18 T cell receptor beta chains came from one sample sequenced in a study of blood T cell repertoires in COVID-19. The repertoire was sequenced with immunoSEQ multiplex PCR; TCRdb's copy has only in-frame clones and lacks some. The sample gives 110,000 or so clones, 77% of which show up once; 6.5% to 9.5% is in the top ten. The material sequenced was peripheral blood. Source of these receptors: a human donor in a cohort sampled during active COVID-19.

This chain's CDR3 is CASSYWQGGAYEQYF. The DNA for the CDR3 is TGTGCCAGCAGTTACTGGCAGGGAGGCGCCTACGAGCAGTACTTC. This chain connects TRBV6-5 to TRBJ2-7; D might be TRBD2 (6 bases). This CDR3 region has 15 residues. The germline gives CDR1 MNHEY, CDR2 SVGAGI. With 1 base removed from V and 2 bases from J, the gap between germline ends came to 12 bases.

The V and J genes are TRBV20-1 and TRBJ2-1; D unresolved. Germline CDR1 is DFQATT and CDR2 is SNEGSKA (reference sequence). Trimming left V 3 bases short and J 0 bases short, with 12 bases between. CDR3 length: 15 amino acids. The CDR3: CSASFDFSSYNEQFF. The CDR3 DNA reads TGCAGTGCTAGTTTCGACTTCAGCTCCTACAATGAGCAGTTCTTC.

The genes are TRBV12-2 and TRBJ2-7; the D call of TRBD1 is as the table states it, not checked on the DNA. TRBV12-2 is flagged as a pseudogene. The length of the CDR3 is 17 residues. CDR3 nucleotide sequence: TGTGCAAGTCGCTTAGCCCCAGGGACAGGAGGCTCCTACGAGCAGTACTTC. Its translation: CASRLAPGTGGSYEQYF.

CDR3 nucleotide sequence: TGTGCCAGCAGCTTAAGGGAGGTCAGCACTGAAGCTTTCTTT. This codes for CASSLREVSTEAFF. The chain joins TRBV7-9 to TRBJ1-1; D not certain. Germline V gives CDR1 SEHNR, CDR2 FQNEAQ (reference sequence). CDR3 size: 14 residues. Deletions cut 2 bases from V and 4 bases from J, with 11 bases between.

The genes are TRBV28 and TRBJ2-7, with TRBD1 as a possible D gene (5 bases). In germline, CDR1 is MDHEN, CDR2 SYDVKM. Trimming cost V 7 bases and J 1 base, with 14 bases left between them. The CDR3 runs 14 residues. In nucleotides, the CDR3 is TGTGCCAGCACGGCCTTAGGGGTGTCCTACGAGCAGTACTTC. Amino acid sequence: CASTALGVSYEQYF.

This chain uses TRBV11-3 with TRBJ2-7; D might be TRBD1 (5 bases). Trimming cost V 2 bases and J 3 bases, with 14 bases left between them. The CDR3 has 15 amino acids. Germline V gene sequence: CDR1 SGHNT, CDR2 YENEEA. The CDR3 DNA sequence: TGTGCCAGCAGCTTACTAGGGGATTCTAACTACGAGCAGTACTTC. It yields the protein CASSLLGDSNYEQYF.

The rearrangement uses TRBV6-5 and TRBJ2-7; D might be TRBD2 (5 bases). The V and J ends lost 10 bases and 3 bases respectively, with 10 bases between them. CDR1 is MNHEY, CDR2 SVGAGI, per germline. The CDR3 sequence is 11 residues long. The CDR3 loop reads CATDYFYEQYF. For the CDR3, the DNA is TGTGCCACCGACTATTTCTACGAGCAGTACTTC.

This chain joins TRBV11-2 and TRBJ2-7; TRBD1 agrees at 12 bases. Germline trimming cut 3 bases from V and 5 bases from J; bases unmatched to any gene: 2. This CDR3 is built from 14 residues. Looked up from germline, CDR1 is SGHAT and CDR2 is FQNNGV. The DNA for the CDR3 is TGTGCCAGCAGCTTCGGGACAGGGGGCAACGAGCAGTACTTC. As protein: CASSFGTGGNEQYF.

V usage is TRBV6-5 and J usage is TRBJ2-7, with TRBD1 as a possible D gene (5 bases). The V gene's germline CDR1 is MNHEY and CDR2 SVGAGI. There are 12 residues in the CDR3. With 5 bases removed from V and 7 bases from J, the gap between germline ends came to 12 bases. CDR3 amino acids: CASSRASGEQYF. DNA for the CDR3: TGTGCCAGCAGTCGAGCCTCAGGGGAGCAGTACTTC.

The V call is TRBV28, the J call TRBJ2-7; 8 bases are shared with TRBD2. The CDR3 consists of 15 residues. Germline CDR1 and CDR2: MDHEN and SYDVKM. J lost 2 bases, V lost 3 bases, and 6 bases had no gene match. This CDR3 reads CASSFSGGPTYEQYF. The DNA for the CDR3 is TGTGCCAGCAGTTTCAGCGGGGGACCTACCTACGAGCAGTACTTC.

The chain links TRBV6-1 to TRBJ2-7; 8 positions agree with TRBD1. CDR1 and CDR2 (germline): MNHNS, SASEGT. V lost 3 bases and J lost 5; bases outside the gene matches: 6. This CDR3 contains 14 residues. CDR3 residues: CASSDGQGIHEQYF. CDR3 bases: TGTGCCAGCAGTGACGGACAGGGTATCCACGAGCAGTACTTC.

V gene TRBV21-1 combines with J gene TRBJ1-2; the table's D call of TRBD1 was not tested on the DNA. TRBV21-1 has pseudogene status. The CDR3 contains 11 residues. The CDR3 nucleotides read TGTGCCAACCCGGGACAGGAAGGCTACACCTTC. Amino acid sequence: CANPGQEGYTF.

V is TRBV11-3 and J is TRBJ2-7; 8 bases fit TRBD1. The CDR3 has 14 residues. After removal of 8 bases from V and 6 bases from J, the junction contained 12 bases not matched to a gene. CDR1 is SGHNT and CDR2 is YENEEA in the germline V gene. DNA for the CDR3: TGTGCCAGCCGGACAGGGTCCAGCGCATCCGAGCAGTACTTC. Translation gives CASRTGSSASEQYF.

V is TRBV30 and J is TRBJ2-7, with 7 bases aligning to TRBD1. V lost 5 bases and J lost 3; bases outside the gene matches: 4. CDR3 length: 12 amino acids. The germline CDR1 and CDR2 sequences are GTSNPN and SVGIG (reference sequence). This CDR3 is CAWSDRDYEQYF. The CDR3, as DNA: TGTGCCTGGTCCGACAGGGACTACGAGCAGTACTTC.

V gene TRBV20-1 combines with J gene TRBJ1-5; D call uncertain. Trimming shortened V by 3 bases and J by 4 bases, and 16 bases separated the two germline ends. The length of the CDR3 is 15 residues. Germline CDR1 is DFQATT and CDR2 is SNEGSKA (reference sequence). The CDR3 nucleotides read TGCAGTGCTAGTCCCCACCCCCGAGGAAATCAGCCCCAGCATTTT. This codes for CSASPHPRGNQPQHF.

The chain uses TRBV11-3 and TRBJ1-1, with a weak D call TRBD1 (6 bases). This CDR3 region has 14 residues. Germline CDR1 is SGHNT and CDR2 is YENEEA. The V and J ends lost 5 bases and 3 bases respectively, with 13 bases between them. The CDR3, as DNA: TGTGCCAGCAGCCAGAATACAGGGCACACTGAAGCTTTCTTT. Its translation is CASSQNTGHTEAFF.

V usage is TRBV15 and J usage is TRBJ1-5; 10 bases line up with TRBD1. V gave up 5 bases and J gave up 7 bases; unmatched junction bases: 5. The germline V gene has CDR1 LNHNV and CDR2 YYDKDF (reference sequence). This CDR3 has 14 residues. CDR3 DNA: TGTGCCACCAGCGGGGACAGGGGCGGCCAGCCCCAGCATTTT. It is translated as CATSGDRGGQPQHF.

J is TRBJ1-1 and V is TRBV18; the match to TRBD1 covers 7 bases. The CDR3 runs to 14 residues. Germline V gene data show CDR1 as KGHSH and CDR2 as LQKENI. Trimming took 5 bases from V and 3 from J; bases not matched to a gene: 6. The CDR3 loop is CASSSQGQDTEAFF. In DNA form, the CDR3 reads TGTGCCAGCTCATCACAGGGGCAGGACACTGAAGCTTTCTTT.